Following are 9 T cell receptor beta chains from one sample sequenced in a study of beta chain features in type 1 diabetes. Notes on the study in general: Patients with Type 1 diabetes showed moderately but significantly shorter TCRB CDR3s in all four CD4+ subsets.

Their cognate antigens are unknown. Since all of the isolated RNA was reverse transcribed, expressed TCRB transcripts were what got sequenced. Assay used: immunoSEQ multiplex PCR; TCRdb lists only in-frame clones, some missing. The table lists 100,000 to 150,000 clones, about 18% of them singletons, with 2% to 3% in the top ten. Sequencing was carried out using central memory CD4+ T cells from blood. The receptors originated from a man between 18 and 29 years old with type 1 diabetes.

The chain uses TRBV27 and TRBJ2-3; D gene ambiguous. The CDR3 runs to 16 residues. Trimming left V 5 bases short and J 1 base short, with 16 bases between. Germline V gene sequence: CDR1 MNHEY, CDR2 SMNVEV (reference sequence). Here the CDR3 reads CASSRRPTGGTDTQYF. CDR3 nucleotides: TGTGCCAGCAGTCGCCGACCCACTGGGGGCACAGATACGCAGTATTTT.

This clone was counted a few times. The CDR3 sequence is CASSLATSEAFF. CDR3 nucleotide sequence: TGTGCCAGCAGCTTAGCCACTTCCGAAGCTTTCTTT. The rearrangement uses TRBV7-2 and TRBJ1-1, with D unresolved. V lost 0 bases to trimming and J lost 8 bases, with 7 bases between them. The CDR3 is 12 amino acids. Germline lookup yields CDR1 SGHTA and CDR2 FQGNSA.

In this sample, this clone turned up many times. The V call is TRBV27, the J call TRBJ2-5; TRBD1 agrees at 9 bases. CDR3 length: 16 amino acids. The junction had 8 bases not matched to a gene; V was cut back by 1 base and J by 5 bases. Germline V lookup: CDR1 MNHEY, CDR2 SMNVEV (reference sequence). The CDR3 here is CASSLWDRAPLETQYF. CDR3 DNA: TGTGCCAGCAGTTTATGGGACAGGGCCCCGTTGGAGACCCAGTACTTC.

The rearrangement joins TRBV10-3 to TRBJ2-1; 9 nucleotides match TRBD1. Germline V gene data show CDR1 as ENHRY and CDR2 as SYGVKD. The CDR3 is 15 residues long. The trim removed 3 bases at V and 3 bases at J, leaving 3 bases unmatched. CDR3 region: CAISDRQGDYNEQFF. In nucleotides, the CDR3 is TGTGCCATCAGTGACCGACAGGGGGACTACAATGAGCAGTTCTTC.

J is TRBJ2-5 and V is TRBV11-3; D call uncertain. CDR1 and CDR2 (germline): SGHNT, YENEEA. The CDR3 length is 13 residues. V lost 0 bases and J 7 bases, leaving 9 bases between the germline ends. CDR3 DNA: TGTGCCAGCAGCTTAGACACCCATGCGACCCAGTACTTC. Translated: CASSLDTHATQYF.

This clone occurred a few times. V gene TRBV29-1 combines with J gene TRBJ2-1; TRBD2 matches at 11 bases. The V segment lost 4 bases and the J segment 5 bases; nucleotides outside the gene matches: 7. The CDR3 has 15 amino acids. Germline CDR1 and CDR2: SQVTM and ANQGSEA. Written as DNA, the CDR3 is TGCAGCGTTGTAGGTACTAGCGGGAGTGACAATGAGCAGTTCTTC. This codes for CSVVGTSGSDNEQFF.

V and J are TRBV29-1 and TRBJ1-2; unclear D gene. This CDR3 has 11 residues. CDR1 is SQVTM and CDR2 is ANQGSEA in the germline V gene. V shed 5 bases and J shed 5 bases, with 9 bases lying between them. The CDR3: CSVFREYGYTF. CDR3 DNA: TGCAGCGTTTTTCGGGAATATGGCTACACCTTC.

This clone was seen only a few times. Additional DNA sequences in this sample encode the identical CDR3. The CDR3 nucleotides read TGCAGCGTTGAAGGAAGGGGACGAAACTATGGCTACACCTTC. The encoded protein is CSVEGRGRNYGYTF. The chain recombines TRBV29-1 with TRBJ1-2; the D gene is possibly TRBD1 (5 bases). Germline lookup yields CDR1 SQVTM and CDR2 ANQGSEA. The CDR3 loop spans 14 amino acids. V lost 1 base and J lost 2, with 11 bases in between. Full variable domain (rest looked up from reference TRBV29-1 and TRBJ1-2): SAVISQKPSRDICQRGTSLTIQCQVDSQVTMMFWYRQQPGQSLTLIATANQGSEATYESGFVIDKFPISRPNLTFSTLTVSNMSPEDSSIYLCSVEGRGRNYGYTFGSGTRLTVV.

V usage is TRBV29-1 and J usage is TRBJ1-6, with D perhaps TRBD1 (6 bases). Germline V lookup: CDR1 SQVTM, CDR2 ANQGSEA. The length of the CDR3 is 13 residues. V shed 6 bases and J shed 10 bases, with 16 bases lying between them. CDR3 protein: CSVTTGPRSPLHF. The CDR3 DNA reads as TGCAGCGTGACAACAGGGCCTCGGTCACCCCTCCACTTT.